The following is a T cell receptor beta chain sequence with its context. What it binds is not known. Trimming removed 4 bases from V and 4 bases from J, with 11 bases in between. CDR3 length equals 14 residues. Per germline, CDR1 SGHDN and CDR2 FVKESK. These data originate in a study of OX40 agonist ivuxolimab in advanced cancers. For the study at large: Patients with hepatocellular carcinoma, melanoma, renal cell or head and neck cancer made up the dose-escalation patients. Mean age around 60 years, range 23 to 79; roughly 82% male. Checkpoint inhibitors had been given previously to 40% of patients.

Produced via immunoSEQ multiplex PCR; TCRdb's table is partial and in-frame only. This table has approximately 40,000 clones, about 78% appearing once. Points from the study as a whole: There were, on average, more expanded clones in CD8+ T cells than in CD4+.

The sample in question was CD4+ or CD8+ T cells sorted from blood, obtained in a trial of the OX40 agonist ivuxolimab. The chain employs TRBV14 and TRBJ2-1; no firm D call. This receptor was taken from an adult with an advanced solid tumor such as melanoma, head and neck, liver or kidney cancer. The CDR3 bases are TGTGCCAGCAGCCGATCAGGCCGATACAATGAGCAGTTCTTC. This encodes CASSRSGRYNEQFF.